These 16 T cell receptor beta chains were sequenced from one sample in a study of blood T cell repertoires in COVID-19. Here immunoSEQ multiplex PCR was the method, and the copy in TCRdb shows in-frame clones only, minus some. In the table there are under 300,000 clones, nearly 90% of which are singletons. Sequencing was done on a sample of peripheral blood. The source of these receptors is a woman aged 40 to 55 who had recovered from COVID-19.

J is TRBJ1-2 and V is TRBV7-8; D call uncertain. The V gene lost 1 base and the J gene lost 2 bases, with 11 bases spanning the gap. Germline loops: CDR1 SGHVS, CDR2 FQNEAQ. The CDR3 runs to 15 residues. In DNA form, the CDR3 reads TGTGCCAGCAGCTTAGGACACGACCCAAACTATGGCTACACCTTC. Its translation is CASSLGHDPNYGYTF.

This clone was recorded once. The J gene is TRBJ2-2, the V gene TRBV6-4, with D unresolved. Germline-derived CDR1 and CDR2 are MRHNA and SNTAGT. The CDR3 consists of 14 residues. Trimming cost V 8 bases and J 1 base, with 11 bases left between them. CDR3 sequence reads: CASQVRGNTGELFF. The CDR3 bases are TGTGCCAGCCAAGTGAGAGGGAACACCGGGGAGCTGTTTTTT.

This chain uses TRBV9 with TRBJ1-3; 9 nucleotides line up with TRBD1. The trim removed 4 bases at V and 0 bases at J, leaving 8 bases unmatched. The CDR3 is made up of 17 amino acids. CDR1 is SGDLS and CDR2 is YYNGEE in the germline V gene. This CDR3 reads CASSPRDRVYSGNTIYF. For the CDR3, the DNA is TGTGCCAGCAGCCCAAGGGACAGGGTTTACTCTGGAAACACCATATATTTT.

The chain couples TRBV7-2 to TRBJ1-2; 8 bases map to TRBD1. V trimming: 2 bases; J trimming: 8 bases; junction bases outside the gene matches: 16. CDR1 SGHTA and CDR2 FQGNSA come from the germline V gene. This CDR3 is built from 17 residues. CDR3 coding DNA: TGTGCCAGCAGCTTACAACGGCAGGGGGCGGGAGCGAGAGGCTACACCTTC. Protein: CASSLQRQGAGARGYTF.

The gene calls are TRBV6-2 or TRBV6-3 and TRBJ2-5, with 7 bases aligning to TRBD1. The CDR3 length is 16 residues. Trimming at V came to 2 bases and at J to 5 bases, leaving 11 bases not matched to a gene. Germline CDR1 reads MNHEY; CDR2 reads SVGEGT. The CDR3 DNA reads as TGTGCCAGCAGTTACGGGGACAGCGCTTTGTGGGAGACCCAGTACTTC. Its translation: CASSYGDSALWETQYF.

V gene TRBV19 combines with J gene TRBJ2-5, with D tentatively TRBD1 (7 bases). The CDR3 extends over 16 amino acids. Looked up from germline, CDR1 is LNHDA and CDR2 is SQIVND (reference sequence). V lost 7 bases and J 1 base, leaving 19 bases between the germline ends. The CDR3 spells CASKPGRGTAQETQYF. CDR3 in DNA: TGTGCCAGTAAGCCCGGCCGCGGGACAGCCCAAGAGACCCAGTACTTC. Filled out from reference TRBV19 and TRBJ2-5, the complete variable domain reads DGGITQSPKYLFRKEGQNVTLSCEQNLNHDAMYWYRQDPGQGLRLIYYSQIVNDFQKGDIAEGYSVSREKKESFPLTVTSAQKNPTAFYLCASKPGRGTAQETQYFGPGTRLLVL.

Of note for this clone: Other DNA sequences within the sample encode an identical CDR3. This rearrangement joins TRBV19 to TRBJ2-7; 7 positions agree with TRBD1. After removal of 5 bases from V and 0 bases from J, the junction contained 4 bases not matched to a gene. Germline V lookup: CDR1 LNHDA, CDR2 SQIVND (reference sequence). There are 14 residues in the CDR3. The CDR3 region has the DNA TGTGCCAGTAGTCCTACAGGGGTCTCCTACGAGCAGTACTTC. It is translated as CASSPTGVSYEQYF. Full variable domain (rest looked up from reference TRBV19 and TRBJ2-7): DGGITQSPKYLFRKEGQNVTLSCEQNLNHDAMYWYRQDPGQGLRLIYYSQIVNDFQKGDIAEGYSVSREKKESFPLTVTSAQKNPTAFYLCASSPTGVSYEQYFGPGTRLTVT.

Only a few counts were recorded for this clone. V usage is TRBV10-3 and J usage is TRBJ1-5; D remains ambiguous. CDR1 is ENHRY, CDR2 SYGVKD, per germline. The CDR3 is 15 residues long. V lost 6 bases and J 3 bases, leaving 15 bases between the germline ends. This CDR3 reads CAISPNGMSNQPQHF. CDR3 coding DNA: TGTGCCATCAGCCCCAACGGTATGTCCAATCAGCCCCAGCATTTT.

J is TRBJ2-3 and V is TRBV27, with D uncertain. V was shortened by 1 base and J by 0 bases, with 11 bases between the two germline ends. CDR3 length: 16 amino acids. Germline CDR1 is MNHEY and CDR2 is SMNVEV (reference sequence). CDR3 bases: TGTGCCAGCAGTTTATACGGCAGGCAAAGCACAGATACGCAGTATTTT. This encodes CASSLYGRQSTDTQYF.

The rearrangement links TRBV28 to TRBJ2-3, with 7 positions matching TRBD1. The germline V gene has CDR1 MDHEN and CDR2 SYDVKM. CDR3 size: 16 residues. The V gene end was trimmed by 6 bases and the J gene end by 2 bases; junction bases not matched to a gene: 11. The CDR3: CASSRMGTAFTDTQYF. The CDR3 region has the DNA TGTGCCAGCAGCCGCATGGGGACAGCCTTCACAGATACGCAGTATTTT. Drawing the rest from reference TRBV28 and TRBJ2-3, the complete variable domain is DVKVTQSSRYLVKRTGEKVFLECVQDMDHENMFWYRQDPGLGLRLIYFSYDVKMKEKGDIPEGYSVSREKKERFSLILESASTNQTSMYLCASSRMGTAFTDTQYFGPGTRLTVL.

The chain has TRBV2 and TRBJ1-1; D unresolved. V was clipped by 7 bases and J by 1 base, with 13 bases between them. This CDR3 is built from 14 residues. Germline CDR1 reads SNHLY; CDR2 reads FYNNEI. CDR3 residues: CASTNLGANTEAFF. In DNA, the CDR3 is TGTGCCAGCACCAACCTGGGAGCGAACACTGAAGCTTTCTTT.

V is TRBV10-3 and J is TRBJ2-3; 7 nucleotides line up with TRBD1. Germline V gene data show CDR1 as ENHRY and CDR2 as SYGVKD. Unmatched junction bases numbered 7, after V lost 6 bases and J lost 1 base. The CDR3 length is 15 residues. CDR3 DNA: TGTGCCATCAGCAAGACAGGGACAGGCACAGATACGCAGTATTTT. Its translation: CAISKTGTGTDTQYF.

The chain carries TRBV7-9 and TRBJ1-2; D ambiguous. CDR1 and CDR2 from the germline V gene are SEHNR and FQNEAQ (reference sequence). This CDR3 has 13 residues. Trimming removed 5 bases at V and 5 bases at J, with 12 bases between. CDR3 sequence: CASSPDGEYGYTF. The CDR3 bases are TGTGCCAGCAGCCCGGACGGGGAGTATGGCTACACCTTC.

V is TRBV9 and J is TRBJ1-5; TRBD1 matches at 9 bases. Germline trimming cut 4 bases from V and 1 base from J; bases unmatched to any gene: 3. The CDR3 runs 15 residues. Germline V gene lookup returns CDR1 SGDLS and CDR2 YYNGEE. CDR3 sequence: CASSSGTGSNQPQHF. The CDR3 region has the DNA TGTGCCAGCAGCTCCGGGACAGGGAGCAATCAGCCCCAGCATTTT.

CDR3 DNA sequence: TGTGCCAGCAGCTTCCCTCGGTCACAGGGGCTTAGCAATCAGCCCCAGCATTTT. The encoded protein is CASSFPRSQGLSNQPQHF. This rearrangement joins TRBV7-2 to TRBJ1-5, with 7 bases lining up with TRBD1. The CDR3 length is 18 residues. J gave up 0 bases and V 3 bases, and 11 bases lay outside the gene matches. Germline V gene data show CDR1 as SGHTA and CDR2 as FQGNSA.

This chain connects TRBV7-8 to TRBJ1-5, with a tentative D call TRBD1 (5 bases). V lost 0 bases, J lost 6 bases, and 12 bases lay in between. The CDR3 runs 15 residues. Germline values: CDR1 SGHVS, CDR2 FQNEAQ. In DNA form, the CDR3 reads TGTGCCAGCAGCTTAGCGTGGGGGGTGGGTCAGCCCCAGCATTTT. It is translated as CASSLAWGVGQPQHF.